Described below is a single T cell receptor beta chain sequence and its context. This specimen belongs to a study of CD8+ T cells in alopecia areata. Extracted RNA was reverse transcribed, and the resulting cDNA served as sequencing template. Generated by immunoSEQ multiplex PCR, the TCRdb table keeps only in-frame clones and is missing some. Of fewer than 110,000 clones in the sample, about three fifths were seen once. The treatment is: oral pan-JAK inhibitor, 5-10 mg twice daily. The CDR3 runs 12 residues. Trimming pared 10 bases from V and 4 bases from J, leaving 13 bases between. Germline V lookup: CDR1 SEHNR, CDR2 FQNEAQ (reference sequence).

The sample was CD8+ T cells sorted from blood, taken at week 56, from a patient treated with tofacitinib. The receptor was isolated from a human donor with alopecia areata. J is TRBJ1-2 and V is TRBV7-9; D unresolved. The CDR3: CATREDVYGYTF. In DNA, the CDR3 is TGTGCCACACGAGAGGATGTCTATGGCTACACCTTC.